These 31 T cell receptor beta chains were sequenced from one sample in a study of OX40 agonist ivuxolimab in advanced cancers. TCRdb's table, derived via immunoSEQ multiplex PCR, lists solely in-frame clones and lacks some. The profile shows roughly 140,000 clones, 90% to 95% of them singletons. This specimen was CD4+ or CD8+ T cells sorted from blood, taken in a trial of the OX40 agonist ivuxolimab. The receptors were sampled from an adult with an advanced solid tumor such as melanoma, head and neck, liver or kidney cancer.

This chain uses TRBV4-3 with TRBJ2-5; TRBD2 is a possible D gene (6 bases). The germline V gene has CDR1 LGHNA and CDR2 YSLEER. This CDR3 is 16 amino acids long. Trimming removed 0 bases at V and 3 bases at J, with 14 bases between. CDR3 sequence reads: CASSQELWRREETQYF. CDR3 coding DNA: TGCGCCAGCAGCCAAGAACTATGGCGGAGGGAAGAGACCCAGTACTTC.

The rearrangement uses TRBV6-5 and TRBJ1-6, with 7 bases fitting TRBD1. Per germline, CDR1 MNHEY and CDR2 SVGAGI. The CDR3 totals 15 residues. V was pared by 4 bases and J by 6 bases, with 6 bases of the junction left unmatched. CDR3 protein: CASSFFGTANSPLHF. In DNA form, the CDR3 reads TGTGCCAGCAGTTTCTTCGGGACAGCTAATTCACCCCTCCACTTT.

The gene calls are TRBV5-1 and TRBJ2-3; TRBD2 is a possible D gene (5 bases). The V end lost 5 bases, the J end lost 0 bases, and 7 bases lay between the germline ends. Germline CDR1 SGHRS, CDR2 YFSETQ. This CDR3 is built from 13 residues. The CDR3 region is CASREDSTDTQYF. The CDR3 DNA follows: TGCGCCAGCAGGGAGGACAGCACAGATACGCAGTATTTT.

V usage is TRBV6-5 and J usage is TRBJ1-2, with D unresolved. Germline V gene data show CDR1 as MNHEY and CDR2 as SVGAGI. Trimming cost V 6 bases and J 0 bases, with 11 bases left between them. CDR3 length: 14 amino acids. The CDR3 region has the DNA TGTGCCAGCAGACCGACGGGCACTAACTATGGCTACACCTTC. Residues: CASRPTGTNYGYTF.

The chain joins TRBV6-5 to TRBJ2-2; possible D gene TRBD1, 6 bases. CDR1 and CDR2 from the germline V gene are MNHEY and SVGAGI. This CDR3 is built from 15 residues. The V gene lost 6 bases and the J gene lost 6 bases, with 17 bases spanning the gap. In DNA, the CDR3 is TGTGCCAGCAGCTCCGTCCCTCCAGGGGCCGGGGAGCTGTTTTTT. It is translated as CASSSVPPGAGELFF.

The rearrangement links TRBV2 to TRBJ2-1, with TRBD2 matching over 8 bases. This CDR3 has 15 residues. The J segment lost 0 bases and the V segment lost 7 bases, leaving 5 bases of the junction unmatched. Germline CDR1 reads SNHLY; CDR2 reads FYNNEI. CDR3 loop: CASTIAGSSYNEQFF. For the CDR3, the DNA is TGTGCCAGCACCATAGCGGGGAGCTCCTACAATGAGCAGTTCTTC.

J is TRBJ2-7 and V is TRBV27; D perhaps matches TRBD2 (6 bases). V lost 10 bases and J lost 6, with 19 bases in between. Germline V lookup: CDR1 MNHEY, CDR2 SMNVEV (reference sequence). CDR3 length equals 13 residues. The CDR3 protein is CATTRDFGGEQYF. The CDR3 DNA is TGTGCCACCACCCGGGACTTTGGAGGCGAGCAGTACTTC.

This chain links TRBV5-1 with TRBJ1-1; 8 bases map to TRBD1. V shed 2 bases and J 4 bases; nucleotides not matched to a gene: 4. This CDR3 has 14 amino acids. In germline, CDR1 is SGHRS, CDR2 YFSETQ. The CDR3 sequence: CASSLGDRLTEAFF. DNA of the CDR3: TGCGCCAGCAGCTTAGGGGACAGGCTCACTGAAGCTTTCTTT.

CDR3 sequence: CASSPDGFYGYTF. The CDR3 coding sequence is TGTGCCAGCAGCCCGGACGGATTCTATGGCTACACCTTC. The V call is TRBV6-5, the J call TRBJ1-2; D is uncertain. Germline V CDR1 and CDR2: MNHEY, SVGAGI. CDR3 size: 13 residues. V lost 6 bases to trimming and J lost 4 bases, with 12 bases between them.

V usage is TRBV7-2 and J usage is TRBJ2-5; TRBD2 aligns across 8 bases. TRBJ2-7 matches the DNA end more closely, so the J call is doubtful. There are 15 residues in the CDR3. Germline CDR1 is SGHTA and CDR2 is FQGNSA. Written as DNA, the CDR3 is TGTGCCAGCAGCCCCAGGGCGGGAGGCAACTACGAGCAGTACTTC. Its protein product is CASSPRAGGNYEQYF.

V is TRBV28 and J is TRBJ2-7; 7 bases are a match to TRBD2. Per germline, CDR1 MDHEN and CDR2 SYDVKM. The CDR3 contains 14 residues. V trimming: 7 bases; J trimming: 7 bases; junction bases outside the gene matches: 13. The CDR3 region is CASIPGGTPWEQYF. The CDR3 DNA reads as TGTGCCAGCATCCCCGGGGGGACCCCTTGGGAGCAGTACTTC. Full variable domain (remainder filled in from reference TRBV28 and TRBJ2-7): DVKVTQSSRYLVKRTGEKVFLECVQDMDHENMFWYRQDPGLGLRLIYFSYDVKMKEKGDIPEGYSVSREKKERFSLILESASTNQTSMYLCASIPGGTPWEQYFGPGTRLTVT.

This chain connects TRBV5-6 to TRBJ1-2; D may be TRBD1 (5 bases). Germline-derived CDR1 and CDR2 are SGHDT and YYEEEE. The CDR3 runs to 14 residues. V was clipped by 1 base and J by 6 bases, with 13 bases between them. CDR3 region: CASSLWGSPNGYTF. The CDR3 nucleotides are TGTGCCAGCAGCTTGTGGGGCTCGCCAAATGGCTACACCTTC.

CDR3 region: CASSYSRLGQGEAFF. CDR3 DNA sequence: TGTGCCAGCAGTTACTCGAGATTGGGACAGGGCGAAGCTTTCTTT. V gene TRBV6-6 combines with J gene TRBJ1-1; 9 nucleotides align to TRBD1. The CDR3 has 15 residues. The V segment lost 0 bases and the J segment 8 bases; nucleotides outside the gene matches: 7. Germline V lookup: CDR1 MNHNY, CDR2 SVGAGI (reference sequence).

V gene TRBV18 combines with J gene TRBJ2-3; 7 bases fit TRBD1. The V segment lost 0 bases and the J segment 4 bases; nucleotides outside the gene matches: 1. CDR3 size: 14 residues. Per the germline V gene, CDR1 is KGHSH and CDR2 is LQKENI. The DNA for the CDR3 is TGTGCCAGCTCACCACCCCAGGGGGCAGATACGCAGTATTTT. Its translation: CASSPPQGADTQYF.

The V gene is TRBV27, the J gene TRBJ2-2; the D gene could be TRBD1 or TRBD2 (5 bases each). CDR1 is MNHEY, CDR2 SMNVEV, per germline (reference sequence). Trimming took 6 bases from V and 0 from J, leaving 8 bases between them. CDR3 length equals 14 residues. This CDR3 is CASRGTSNTGELFF. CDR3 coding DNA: TGTGCCAGCAGGGGGACCTCGAACACCGGGGAGCTGTTTTTT.

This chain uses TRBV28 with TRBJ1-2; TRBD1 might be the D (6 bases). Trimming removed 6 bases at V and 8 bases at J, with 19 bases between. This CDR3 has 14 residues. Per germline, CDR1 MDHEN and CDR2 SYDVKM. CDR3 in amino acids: CASSLGGRLWGYTF. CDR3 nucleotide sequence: TGTGCCAGCAGCCTAGGGGGGCGACTCTGGGGCTACACCTTC.

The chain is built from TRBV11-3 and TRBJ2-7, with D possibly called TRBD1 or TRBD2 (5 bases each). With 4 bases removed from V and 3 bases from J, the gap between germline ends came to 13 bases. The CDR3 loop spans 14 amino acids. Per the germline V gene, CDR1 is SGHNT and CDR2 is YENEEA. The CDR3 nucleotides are TGTGCCAGCAGCTCCGGGACCGCAGGCTACGAGCAGTACTTC. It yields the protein CASSSGTAGYEQYF.

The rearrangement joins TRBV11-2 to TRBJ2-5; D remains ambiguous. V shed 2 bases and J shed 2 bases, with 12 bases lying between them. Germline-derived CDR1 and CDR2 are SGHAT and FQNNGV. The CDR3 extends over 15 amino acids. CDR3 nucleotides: TGTGCCAGCAGCTTAAGTCTGGGCAGGCAAGAGACCCAGTACTTC. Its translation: CASSLSLGRQETQYF.

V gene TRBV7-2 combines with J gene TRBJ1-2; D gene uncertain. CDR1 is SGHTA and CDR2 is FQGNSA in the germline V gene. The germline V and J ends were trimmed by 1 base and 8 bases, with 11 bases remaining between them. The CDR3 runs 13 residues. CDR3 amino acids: CASSLGQVGGYTF. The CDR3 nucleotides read TGTGCCAGCAGCTTAGGTCAGGTCGGGGGCTACACCTTC.

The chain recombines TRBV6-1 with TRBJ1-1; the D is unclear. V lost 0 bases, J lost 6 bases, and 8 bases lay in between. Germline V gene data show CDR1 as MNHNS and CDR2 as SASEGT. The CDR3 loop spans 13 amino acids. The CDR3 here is CASSEAHGAEAFF. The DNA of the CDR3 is TGTGCCAGCAGTGAAGCGCATGGCGCTGAAGCTTTCTTT.

The CDR3 sequence: CASSTRTDGYTF. CDR3 DNA: TGTGCCAGCAGCACCCGGACAGATGGCTACACCTTC. The rearrangement uses TRBV7-8 and TRBJ1-2, with D possibly matching TRBD1 (6 bases). Germline CDR1 SGHVS, CDR2 FQNEAQ. CDR3 length equals 12 residues. The V gene lost 5 bases and the J gene lost 6 bases, with 10 bases spanning the gap. The whole variable domain, remainder taken from reference TRBV7-8 and TRBJ1-2, is GAGVSQSPRYKVAKRGQDVALRCDPISGHVSLFWYQQALGQGPEFLTYFQNEAQLDKSGLPSDRFFAERPEGSVSTLKIQRTQQEDSAVYLCASSTRTDGYTFGSGTRLTVV.

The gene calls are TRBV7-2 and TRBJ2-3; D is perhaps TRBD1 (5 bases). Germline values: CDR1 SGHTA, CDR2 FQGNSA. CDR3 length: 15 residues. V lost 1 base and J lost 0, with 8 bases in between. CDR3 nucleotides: TGTGCCAGCAGCTTAGGGACACTGAGCACAGATACGCAGTATTTT. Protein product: CASSLGTLSTDTQYF.

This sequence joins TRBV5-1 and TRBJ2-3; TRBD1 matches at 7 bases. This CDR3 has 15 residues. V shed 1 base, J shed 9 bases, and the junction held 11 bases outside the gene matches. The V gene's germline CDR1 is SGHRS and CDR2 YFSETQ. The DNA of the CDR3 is TGCGCCAGCAGCTTGACAGGGGTAAGCCTGGAGACGCAGTATTTT. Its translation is CASSLTGVSLETQYF.

CDR3 sequence reads: CASSFPDTQYF. CDR3 DNA sequence: TGTGCCAGCAGCTTCCCCGATACGCAGTATTTT. The V gene is TRBV7-9, the J gene TRBJ2-3; D remains unclear. This CDR3 has 11 amino acids. The germline gives CDR1 SEHNR, CDR2 FQNEAQ (reference sequence). Trimming stripped 3 bases from V and 6 bases from J, with 4 bases between. Looking up the rest from reference TRBV7-9 and TRBJ2-3 gives the full variable domain: DTGVSQNPRHKITKRGQNVTFRCDPISEHNRLYWYRQTLGQGPEFLTYFQNEAQLEKSRLLSDRFSAERPKGSFSTLEIQRTEQGDSAMYLCASSFPDTQYFGPGTRLTVL.

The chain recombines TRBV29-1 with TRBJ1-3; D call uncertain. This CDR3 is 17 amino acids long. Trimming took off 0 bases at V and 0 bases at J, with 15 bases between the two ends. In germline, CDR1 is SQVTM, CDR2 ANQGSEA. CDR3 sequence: CSVEDEGGALSGNTIYF. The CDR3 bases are TGCAGCGTTGAAGATGAGGGTGGAGCCCTCTCTGGAAACACCATATATTTT.

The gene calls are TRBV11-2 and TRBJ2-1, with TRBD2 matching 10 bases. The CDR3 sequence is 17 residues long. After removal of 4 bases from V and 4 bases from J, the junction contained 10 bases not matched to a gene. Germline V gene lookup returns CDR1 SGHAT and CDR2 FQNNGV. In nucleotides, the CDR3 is TGTGCCAGCAGCTCTAGTTCCACTAGCGGGACTTACAATGAGCAGTTCTTC. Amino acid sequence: CASSSSSTSGTYNEQFF.

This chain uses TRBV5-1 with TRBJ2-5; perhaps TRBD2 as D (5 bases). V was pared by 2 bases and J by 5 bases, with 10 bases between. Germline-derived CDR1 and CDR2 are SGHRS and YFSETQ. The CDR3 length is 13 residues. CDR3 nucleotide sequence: TGCGCCAGCAGCTTCCGAGGGATGGAGACCCAGTACTTC. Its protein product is CASSFRGMETQYF.

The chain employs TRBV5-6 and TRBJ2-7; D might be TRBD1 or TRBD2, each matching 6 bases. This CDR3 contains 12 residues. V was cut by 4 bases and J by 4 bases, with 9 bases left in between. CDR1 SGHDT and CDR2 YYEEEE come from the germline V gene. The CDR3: CASSPGAYEQYF. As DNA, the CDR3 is TGTGCCAGCAGCCCGGGGGCTTACGAGCAGTACTTC.

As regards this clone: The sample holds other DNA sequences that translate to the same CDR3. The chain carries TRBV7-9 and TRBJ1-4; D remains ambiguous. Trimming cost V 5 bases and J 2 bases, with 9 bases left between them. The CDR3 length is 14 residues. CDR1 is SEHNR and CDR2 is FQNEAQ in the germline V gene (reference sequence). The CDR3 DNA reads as TGTGCCAGCAGCCCCGGACGGACTAATGAAAAACTGTTTTTT. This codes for CASSPGRTNEKLFF.

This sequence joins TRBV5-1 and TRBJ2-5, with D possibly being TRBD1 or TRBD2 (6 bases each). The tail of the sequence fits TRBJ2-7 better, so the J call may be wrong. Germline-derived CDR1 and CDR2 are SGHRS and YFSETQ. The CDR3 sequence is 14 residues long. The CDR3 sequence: CASSLGGGRYEQYF. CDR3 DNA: TGCGCCAGCAGCTTGGGTGGGGGGCGCTACGAGCAGTACTTC.

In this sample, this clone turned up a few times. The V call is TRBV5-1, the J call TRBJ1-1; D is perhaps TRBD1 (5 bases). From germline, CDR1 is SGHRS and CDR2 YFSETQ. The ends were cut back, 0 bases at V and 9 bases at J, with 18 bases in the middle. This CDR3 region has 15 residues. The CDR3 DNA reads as TGCGCCAGCAGCTTGGAGGGGCGAGGTTACTCCCAAGCTTTCTTT. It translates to CASSLEGRGYSQAFF. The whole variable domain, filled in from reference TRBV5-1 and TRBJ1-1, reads KAGVTQTPRYLIKTRGQQVTLSCSPISGHRSVSWYQQTPGQGLQFLFEYFSETQRNKGNFPGRFSGRQFSNSRSEMNVSTLELGDSALYLCASSLEGRGYSQAFFGQGTRLTVV.